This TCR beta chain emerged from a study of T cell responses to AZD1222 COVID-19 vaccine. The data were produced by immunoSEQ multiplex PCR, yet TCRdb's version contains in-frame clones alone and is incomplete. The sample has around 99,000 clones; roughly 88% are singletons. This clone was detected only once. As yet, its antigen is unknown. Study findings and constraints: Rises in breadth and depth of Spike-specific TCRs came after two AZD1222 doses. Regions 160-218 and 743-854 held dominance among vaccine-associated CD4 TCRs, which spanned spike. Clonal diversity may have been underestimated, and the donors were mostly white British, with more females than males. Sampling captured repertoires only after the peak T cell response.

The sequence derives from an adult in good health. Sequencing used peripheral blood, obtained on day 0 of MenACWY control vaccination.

The DNA for the CDR3 is TGTGCCATCAGTGATAAGGGGGAGGCTAATGAAAAACTGTTTTTT. Translating gives CAISDKGEANEKLFF. The chain has TRBV10-3 and TRBJ1-4; D might be TRBD1 (6 bases). Trimming pared 3 bases from V and 3 bases from J, leaving 11 bases between. In germline, CDR1 is ENHRY, CDR2 SYGVKD. The CDR3 is 15 residues long.